This TCR beta chain originates from a study of T cell repertoires in cytomegalovirus infection. Overall study: Public signatures in TCR beta pointed to CMV infection and matching HLA type.

TCRdb reprocessed the reads via MiXCR and lists one record per CDR3 protein. The table has hundreds of thousands of distinct CDR3 sequences, less than 25% seen once. This clonotype was counted a few times. This CDR3 region has 13 residues. V shed 9 bases, J shed 7 bases, and the junction held 4 bases outside the gene matches. Germline CDR1 and CDR2: ENHRY and SYGVKD. What was sequenced was CD8+ T cells from PBMCs. J is TRBJ2-1 and V is TRBV10-3; TRBD1 aligns across 12 bases. The sequence came from a human donor in good health (CMV status not recorded). Some clones in this sample may be carry-over from other donors' samples. CDR3 sequence reads: CAMWGQGANEQFF. As DNA, the CDR3 is TGTGCCATGTGGGGACAGGGGGCGAATGAGCAGTTCTTC.